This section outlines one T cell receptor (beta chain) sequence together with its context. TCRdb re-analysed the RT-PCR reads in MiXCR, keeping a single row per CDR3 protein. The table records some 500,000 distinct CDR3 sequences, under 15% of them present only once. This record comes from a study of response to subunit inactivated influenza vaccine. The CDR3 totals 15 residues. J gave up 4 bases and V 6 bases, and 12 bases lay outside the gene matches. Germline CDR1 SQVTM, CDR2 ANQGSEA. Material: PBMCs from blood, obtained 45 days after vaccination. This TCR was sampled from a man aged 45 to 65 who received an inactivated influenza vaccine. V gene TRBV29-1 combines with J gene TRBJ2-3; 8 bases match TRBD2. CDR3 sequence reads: CSVRSGSRGADTQYF. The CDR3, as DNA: TGCAGCGTCAGAAGCGGGAGTAGAGGCGCAGATACGCAGTATTTT.